This record looks at one T cell receptor (beta chain) sequence and its context. The antigen this receptor binds is unknown. No base qualities exist here, and no much larger clone lies one base off it. From its cysteine to its phenylalanine, the CDR3 spans 16 amino acids. The only DNA kept is the CDR3, 48 bases in frame from the first base. As encoded in the germline V gene, CDR1 is KGHSH while CDR2 is LQKENI. V was cut back by 1 base and J by 8 bases, leaving a gap of 20 bases between them. The data derive from a study of T cell responses to AZD1222 COVID-19 vaccine (dated by TCRdb to about 2021). For the study in its entirety: Because spike-specific TCR depth and breadth did not differ between the two schedules, AZD1222 recipients who got a second dose at roughly 4 weeks were pooled with those who got a second dose at roughly 12 weeks. TCR sequencing covered 233 trial participants: 200 to 220 given two doses of AZD1222 and around 25 given two doses of MenACWY control vaccine. Trial participants were enrolled by age into subgroups of 18-55, 56-69 and 70-plus years, and about 150, 27 and 61 TCR-sequenced participants, respectively, were included in these subgroups.

The CDR3 regions of human TCRbeta chains were subjected to immunosequencing. In the authors' own workflow: Repertoire TCRs were matched against a reference library of SARS-CoV-2-specific TCRs generated with the MIRA antigen-specificity platform. Breadth was defined as the fraction of unique TCRs that were SARS-CoV-2-associated. Depth was defined as the fraction of total T cells that were SARS-CoV-2-associated. Using the MIRA data, each spike-specific TCR was assigned both to the spike region to which the TCR was reactive and to a CD4 or CD8 class. Log10-transformed breadth and depth values were compared by one-way ANOVA with Sidak's multiple comparisons tests. This is the immuneACCESS table as TCRdb keeps it, with only in-frame sequences that have V and J called. A part of the clones is gone; compared with another copy, unresolved V genes explain less than half, and the rest is unexplained. The V and J calls and the clone size are those of that table, but D and trimming were determined from the DNA. For this sample there are tens of thousands of clones; around 80% appear just once. Roughly a fifth of the sample comes from the top ten.

Taken with the paper, the label for time point translates to: baseline before first vaccination. Samples from vaccinated people were obtained from the UK trials COV001 and COV002, which included a single-blind randomized controlled phase 2/3 trial of AZD1222 (ChAdOx1 nCoV-19) in healthy adults. For TCRbeta chain sequencing, PBMC samples were collected from trial participants at day 0 and at day 28 after the second dose. Here is what the overall study found, with its caveats: In the small 56-69-year group, the increase in depth fell short of significance, most likely because of low power. Nearly half of unique spike-specific TCRs reportedly recognized epitopes outside regions mutated in the B.1.351 and B.1.1.7 variants. Because no samples from the day 14 peak response were available, repertoires could be characterized only after the peak T cell response. Conclusions about previously exposed vaccinees are limited, since just a handful of AZD1222 recipients were seropositive for SARS-CoV-2 at baseline. The whole spike protein was spanned by vaccine-associated CD4 TCRs, and dominant responses were seen in regions 160-218 and 743-854. Participants were mostly white British and included more females than males, and it was suggested by the authors that clonal diversity may have been underestimated. After two AZD1222 doses, both the breadth and the depth of spike-specific TCRs were significantly higher than at day 0 and than in MenACWY recipients.

The input for sequencing was peripheral blood, taken on day 0 of AZD1222 vaccination. This receptor was identified in an adult in good health. This sequence uses TRBV18 and TRBJ1-1, with no confident D gene call. The nucleotide sequence reads as follows: TGTGCCAGCTCACCACTCGAGGCGATTTCTAACAGAGAAGCTTTCTTT. Translated, this is CASSPLEAISNREAFF. Here the CDR3 is joined to the reference TRBV18 and TRBJ1-1 genes, and the full variable domain is: NAGVMQNPRHLVRRRGQEARLRCSPMKGHSHVYWYRQLPEEGLKFMVYLQKENIIDESGMPKERFSAEFPKEGPSILRIQQVVRGDSAAYFCASSPLEAISNREAFFGQGTRLTVV.